These T cell receptor beta chains were read from a single sample in a study of persistence of HIV-infected CD4 T cells. These receptors are not linked to any known antigen. Some clones are missing from TCRdb's copy, which holds only in-frame ones; the method was immunoSEQ multiplex PCR. This table holds around 13,000 clones, over 65% found once. The sample consisted of CD4+ T cells sorted from PBMCs after approximately 19-hour stimulation, taken from a patient who received antiretroviral therapy. These receptors originate from an adult man with HIV who was CMV-seropositive. The CDR3 runs from the conserved cysteine through the conserved F or W. D genes are given only for firm matches. Only part of the rows carry a size: once, few, many, or a class if the clone is expanded.

D gene | J gene | clone size | V gene | CDR3 DNA | CDR3 protein
- | TRBJ2-1 | once | TRBV14 | TGTGCCAGCAGCCAACAAAGGGGACGCTCCTACAATGAGCAGTTCTTC | CASSQQRGRSYNEQFF
TRBD2 | TRBJ2-1 | - | TRBV7-8 | TGTGCCAGCAGCACAAGACTAGCGGCATCCTACAATGAGCAGTTCTTC | CASSTRLAASYNEQFF
TRBD1 | TRBJ2-1 | - | TRBV11-3 | TGTGCCAGCAGCACCCGACAGGGTCTCTACAATGAGCAGTTCTTC | CASSTRQGLYNEQFF
- | TRBJ2-1 | - | TRBV2 | TGTGCCAGCAGCGAGGCTCTCGCTCTTCTAAAAGACAATGAGCAGTTCTTC | CASSEALALLKDNEQFF
- | TRBJ1-1 | - | TRBV29-1 | TGCAGCTTTACACCAGGGATCTCCTCCTCTGAAGCTTTCTTT | CSFTPGISSSEAFF
- | TRBJ1-1 | - | TRBV2 | TGTGCCAGCAGAGTAAGGTTGGTGAACACTGAAGCTTTCTTT | CASRVRLVNTEAFF
TRBD1 | TRBJ2-6 | once | TRBV19 | TGTGCCAGTACCCCCTTTCTCGGGACAGCCTCCAGCTCAAGGGCCAACGTCCTGACTTTC | CASTPFLGTASSSRANVLTF
TRBD2 | TRBJ2-1 | - | TRBV7-8 | TGTGCCAGCAGCTTAGACGGCGGGAGGGCGTACAATGAGCAGTTCTTC | CASSLDGGRAYNEQFF
TRBD1 | TRBJ1-5 | once | TRBV6-5 | TGTGCCAGCAGCCCAGAAGGACAGGGGGCCCAGCCCCAGCATTTT | CASSPEGQGAQPQHF
TRBD1 | TRBJ1-2 | - | TRBV18 | TGTGCCAGCTCACCAATCCGGACAGGGAACGATGGCTACACCTTC | CASSPIRTGNDGYTF
TRBD1 | TRBJ1-6 | - | TRBV14 | TGTGCCAGCAGACAGGGGGGGTCCTATAATTCACCCCTCCACTTT | CASRQGGSYNSPLHF
- | TRBJ1-2 | - | TRBV7-2 | TGTGCCAGCAGCTTAGAAGATGGGGCCACGGAATATGGCTACACCTTC | CASSLEDGATEYGYTF
- | TRBJ2-7 | - | TRBV6-5 | TGTGCCAGCAGTTACCTAGCCCGAAACGAGCAGTACTTC | CASSYLARNEQYF
- | TRBJ1-6 | - | TRBV27 | TGTGCCAGCAGTAACCTACAGGTTTTGGAAGGTTCACCCCTCCACTTT | CASSNLQVLEGSPLHF
- | TRBJ1-6 | - | TRBV7-2 | TGTGCCAGCAGCTTACATGGTGGGGGTAGGAATTCACCCCTCCACTTT | CASSLHGGGRNSPLHF
TRBD2 | TRBJ2-3 | few | TRBV27 | TGTGCCAGCAGTGGGGCTAGACTAGCGGGAGTACCAGATACGCAGTATTTT | CASSGARLAGVPDTQYF
TRBD1 | TRBJ1-2 | - | TRBV6-2/TRBV6-3 | TGTGCCAGCAGTCCGGGACAGGGCGAGATGTATGGCTACACCTTC | CASSPGQGEMYGYTF
TRBD1 | TRBJ2-7 | - | TRBV19 | TGTGCCAGTAGTACCAAAAAAATTGGTGCAGGGGGGTACTTC | CASSTKKIGAGGYF
TRBD1 | TRBJ1-1 | - | TRBV2 | TGTGCCACCTCCCCCAGACAGGGAAAGAACACTGAAGCTTTCTTT | CATSPRQGKNTEAFF
TRBD1 | TRBJ2-6 | - | TRBV7-9 | TGTGCCAGCAGCGTCGGACAGGGGAGCTCTGGGGCCAACGTCCTGACTTTC | CASSVGQGSSGANVLTF
- | TRBJ1-5 | - | TRBV5-1 | TGCGCCAGCAGCTTGGAAGGATCTCATAATCAGCCCCAGCATTTT | CASSLEGSHNQPQHF
TRBD2 | TRBJ2-1 | - | TRBV7-2 | TGTGCCAGCAGCTCGCCCCCGGGACTAGCGGGAATCGATGAGCAGTTCTTC | CASSSPPGLAGIDEQFF
- | TRBJ2-1 | - | TRBV11-3 | TGTGCCAGCTCATGGGGACAAGTTAATGAGCAGTTCTTC | CASSWGQVNEQFF
- | TRBJ1-2 | once | TRBV14 | TGTGCCAGCAGCCAAGATAGGGTTAGTAGCTATGGCTACACCTTC | CASSQDRVSSYGYTF
TRBD2 | TRBJ2-5 | - | TRBV3-1/TRBV3-2 | TGTGCCAGCAGCCTTAGACACTTCCTAGCGGGAGGGCTCGAGACCCAGTACTTC | CASSLRHFLAGGLETQYF
- | TRBJ1-5 | - | TRBV30 | TGTGCCTGGGCGGGAGTGGGAGATAGCAATCAGCCCCAGCATTTT | CAWAGVGDSNQPQHF
TRBD1 | TRBJ1-1 | - | TRBV28 | TGTGCCAGCAGCGTCCTCGGACAGGGGCACACTGAAGCTTTCTTT | CASSVLGQGHTEAFF
- | TRBJ2-1 | medium-sized | TRBV6-5 | TGTGCCAGCAGTTATCGGGGCTTTAGCTCCTACAATGAGCAGTTCTTC | CASSYRGFSSYNEQFF
- | TRBJ2-5 | - | TRBV6-1 | TGTGCCAGCAGTGAAGGACAGCGCCAAGAGACCCAGTACTTC | CASSEGQRQETQYF
TRBD1 | TRBJ1-1 | once | TRBV4-1 | TGCGCCAGCAGCCAGATGGGACAGGCGAACACTGAAGCTTTCTTT | CASSQMGQANTEAFF
TRBD2 | TRBJ2-1 | - | TRBV7-6 | TGTGCCAGCAGCTTAGTCAGCGGGCTAGCGGTAAGAGGTCGATCCTACAATGGGCAGTTCTTC | CASSLVSGLAVRGRSYNGQFF
- | TRBJ1-2 | - | TRBV2 | TGTGCCAGCAGTGAAGGACTCAACTATGGCTACACCTTC | CASSEGLNYGYTF
TRBD2 | TRBJ2-1 | - | TRBV6-5 | TGTGCCAGCAGTTACTCACCTAGCGGGGGGGCGTTCAAGCAGTTCTTC | CASSYSPSGGAFKQFF
- | TRBJ1-1 | - | TRBV15 | TGTGCCACCAGCAGAGACGGAATGAACACTGAAGCTTTCTTT | CATSRDGMNTEAFF
- | TRBJ1-5 | - | TRBV28 | TGTGCCAGCAGTGATAGCAATCAGCCCCAGCATTTT | CASSDSNQPQHF
TRBD1 | TRBJ1-1 | - | TRBV12-5 | TGTGCTAGTGGTTTGGCCCAACAGGGGGCTCAAACCACTGAAGCTTTCTTT | CASGLAQQGAQTTEAFF
TRBD1 | TRBJ2-7 | - | TRBV19 | TGTGCCAGTAGTCTCCTAGACAGGGGGCGGAACGAGCAGTACTTC | CASSLLDRGRNEQYF
- | TRBJ1-5 | - | TRBV15 | TGTGCCACCAGCAGAGATTCGGGTAAAGGACAGCCCCAGCATTTT | CATSRDSGKGQPQHF
TRBD2 | TRBJ2-1 | - | TRBV3-1/TRBV3-2 | TGTGCCAGCAGCCAAGAAGCGGGAGGGCCTCTTAGCTCCTACAATGAGCAGTTCTTC | CASSQEAGGPLSSYNEQFF
TRBD1 | TRBJ2-7 | - | TRBV5-1 | TGCGCCAGCAGCTTGCAAAGGACAGGTACAGGGGAGCAGTACTTC | CASSLQRTGTGEQYF
- | TRBJ2-2 | - | TRBV19 | TGTGCCAGTGGGGCTAGCCTATACACCGGGGAGCTGTTTTTT | CASGASLYTGELFF